This T cell receptor beta chain was captured by sequencing in a study of T-cell reconstitution after alpha-beta-depleted transplantation in children. Study-wide findings and caveats: For some patients, TCRbeta diversity was high at day 60 because of recipient T cells and thymic progenitors that survived. Several hundred rapidly expanded clones from non-depleted graft cells reportedly supplied alpha-beta T cells about two months post-transplant. The main origin of T-cell counts and diversity one year after transplant was newly produced T cells.

This clonotype was counted ten times or more. Its specificity is unknown. There are 12 residues in the CDR3. Between the trimmed V and J ends, which lost 0 bases and 13 bases, there was a span of 10 bases. Germline CDR1 SGHVS, CDR2 FQNEAQ. Unique molecular identifiers tagged the TCRbeta library. A single record per CDR3 protein comes from TCRdb applying MiXCR to the PCR reads. Of about 200,000 distinct CDR3 sequences in the sample, roughly 6.3% were seen once. This rearrangement joins TRBV7-8 to TRBJ2-1; D unclear. The sample consisted of PBMCs, taken before TCRalphabeta/CD19-depleted stem cell transplant. The sequence came from a girl under three years old with combined immunodeficiency, due to receive a stem cell transplant. For the CDR3, the DNA is TGTGCCAGCAGCTTAGCGGTCCAGCGACAGTTCTTC. This translates into CASSLAVQRQFF.